What follows describes a single T cell receptor (beta chain). Ten or more counts support this clonotype. No cognate antigen has been identified for it. No base qualities exist here, and no much larger clone lies one base off it. The data were obtained in a study of T cells in Graves' hyperthyroidism and ophthalmopathy (dated by TCRdb to the late 2010s). Context from the whole study: Peripheral blood samples were taken at the time of initial diagnosis, prior to any treatment. After blood sampling, hyperthyroidism patients were treated with methimazole at a starting dose of 30 mg daily, and ophthalmopathy patients were treated with high-dose intravenous methylprednisolone. The approximately 100 discovery patients were divided at random into training and test sets in a 7:3 ratio. Prospective prediction of ophthalmopathy was tested in an independent validation cohort consisting of 18 to 20 hyperthyroidism patients and some 16 patients who later progressed to ophthalmopathy. The paper describes TCR Vbeta CDR3 sequencing of about 140 peripheral blood samples, made up of 43 ophthalmopathy patients, 70 to 75 hyperthyroidism patients and roughly 17 progressor patients. To identify distinguishing TCR V-J signatures, a discovery cohort of around 98 patients was used, comprising some 45 with Graves' ophthalmopathy and under 60 with stable Graves' hyperthyroidism. Thyroid tissue and blood T-cell repertoires from six or seven Graves' hyperthyroidism patients were also compared in the study.

In the ophthalmopathy patients, disease was moderately to severely active, with a Clinical Activity Score of 3 or more, a NOSPECS grade of 4 or more, and a duration of less than 3 months. Patients with uncontrolled infections, other autoimmune diseases, pregnancy or lactation were excluded. Diagnoses were established on the basis of clinical symptoms, serum thyroxine and TRAb, thyroid ultrasound, and orbital computed tomography. PBMCs were separated from roughly 9.3 ml of fresh peripheral blood using Ficoll-Paque density gradient centrifugation. Total RNA was extracted using Trizol reagent, and RNA quality was assessed on an Agilent 2100 Bioanalyzer. Inclusive of the bounding cysteine and phenylalanine, the CDR3 is 16 residues long. The retained sequence is limited to the CDR3, 48 bases, with the frame set at the first base. The germline V gene (reference sequence) yields MNHEY for CDR1 and SMNVEV for CDR2. The germline ends are 12 bases apart after V is trimmed by 0 bases and J by 3 bases.

Amplification of TCR beta CDR3 regions was carried out from RNA transcripts. For the first round of RT-PCR on the TCR CDR3, the HTBI primer set was used together with the Qiagen OneStep RT-PCR kit. Libraries were constructed in a second round of multiplex PCR, after which size selection and purification were performed. Sequencing of the libraries was done on an Illumina HiSeq2000 using paired-end 100 bp reads. On the authors' methods: Raw data were processed with SOAPnuke, discarding reads with adapters, uncalled bases, mean Phred below 15, or no exact constant-primer or identifier match. High-quality paired reads were merged using COPE v1.2.5, and each unique nucleotide sequence was defined as a clonotype. MiTCR v1.1 was used to align clonotypes to the IMGT TRBV, TRBD and TRBJ reference segments. The analysis included only V-J combinations with a frequency above 0.0001, which together covered 99.2% of the repertoires. The TCS score was defined as F50 (clonal expansion) divided by E x V (chaos), with BLOSUM62-based TCRdist calculated between CDR3 peptides within each V-J. Welch's t-statistics and random forest reduced around 510 V-J features to about 13, which were used in a naive Bayes classifier (R e1071). TCRdb trimmed public reads at Q25 via fastp, called clones via MiXCR and kept in-frame beta chains. Each CDR3 protein appears once, grouped with its most common genes and DNA. TCRdb, rather than the study authors, made the V and J calls. This sample comprises fewer than 700,000 distinct CDR3 sequences, about 15% of them detected only once. In total, the top ten clones hold approximately 15% of the sample.

Overall results and qualifications from the work: In validation, the model predicted progression to ophthalmopathy a median of about 6.8 months before onset, with around 70% sensitivity and around 76% specificity. Sample size was not statistically predetermined, and blinding of investigators to group allocation was not performed. Most expanded thyroid clonotypes (frequency above 0.001) were also detected in blood, a finding suggesting that blood repertoires may reflect thyroid immune responses. In cross-validation, a model built on a 13 V-J signature told ophthalmopathy apart from stable hyperthyroidism with 87.88% sensitivity and about 81% specificity, and in testing the same model reached 80%/75%.

This clonotype originated in a woman between 18 and 30 years old with Graves' ophthalmopathy. Material: blood. The chain is made from TRBV27 and TRBJ2-1, with TRBD2 perhaps the D gene, on 7 matching bases. The DNA sequence follows: TGTGCCAGCAGTTTATCCAGCGGGGACAACTACAATGAGCAGTTCTTC. It encodes CASSLSSGDNYNEQFF.